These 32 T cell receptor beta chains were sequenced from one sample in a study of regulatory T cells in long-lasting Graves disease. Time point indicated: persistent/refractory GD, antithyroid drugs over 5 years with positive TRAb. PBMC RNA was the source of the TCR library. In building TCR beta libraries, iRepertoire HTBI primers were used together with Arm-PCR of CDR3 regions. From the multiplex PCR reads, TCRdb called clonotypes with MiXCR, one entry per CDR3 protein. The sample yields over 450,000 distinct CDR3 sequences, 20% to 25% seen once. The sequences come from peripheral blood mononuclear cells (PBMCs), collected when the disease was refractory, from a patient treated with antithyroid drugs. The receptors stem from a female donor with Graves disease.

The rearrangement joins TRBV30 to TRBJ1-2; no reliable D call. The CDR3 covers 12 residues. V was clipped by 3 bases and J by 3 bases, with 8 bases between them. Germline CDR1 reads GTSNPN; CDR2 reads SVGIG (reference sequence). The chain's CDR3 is CAWRELYYGYTF. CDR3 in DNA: TGTGCCTGGAGGGAACTGTACTATGGCTACACCTTC.

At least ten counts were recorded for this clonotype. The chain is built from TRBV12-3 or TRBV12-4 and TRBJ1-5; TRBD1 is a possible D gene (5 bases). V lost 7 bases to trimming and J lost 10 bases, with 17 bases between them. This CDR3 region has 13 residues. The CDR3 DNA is TGTGCCAGCAACTTAGGGGACTATGGTCCCCAGCATTTT. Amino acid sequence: CASNLGDYGPQHF.

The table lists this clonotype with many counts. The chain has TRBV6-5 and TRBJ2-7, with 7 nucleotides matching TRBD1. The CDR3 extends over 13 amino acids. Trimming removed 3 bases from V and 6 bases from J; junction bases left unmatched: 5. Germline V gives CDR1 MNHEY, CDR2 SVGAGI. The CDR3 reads CASSYARGREQYF. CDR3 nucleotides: TGTGCCAGCAGTTATGCTAGGGGGCGCGAGCAGTACTTC.

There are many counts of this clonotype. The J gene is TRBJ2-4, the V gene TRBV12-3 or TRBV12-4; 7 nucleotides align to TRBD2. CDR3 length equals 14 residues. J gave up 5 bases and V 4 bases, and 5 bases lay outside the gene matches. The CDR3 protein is CASSYWGGENIQYF. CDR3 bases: TGTGCCAGCAGTTACTGGGGGGGAGAAAACATTCAGTACTTC.

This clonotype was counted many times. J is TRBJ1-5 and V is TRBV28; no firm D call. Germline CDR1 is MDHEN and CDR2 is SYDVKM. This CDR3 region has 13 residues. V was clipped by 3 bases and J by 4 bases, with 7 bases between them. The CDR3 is CASSLVQNQPQHF. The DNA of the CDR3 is TGTGCCAGCAGTTTGGTCCAGAATCAGCCCCAGCATTTT.

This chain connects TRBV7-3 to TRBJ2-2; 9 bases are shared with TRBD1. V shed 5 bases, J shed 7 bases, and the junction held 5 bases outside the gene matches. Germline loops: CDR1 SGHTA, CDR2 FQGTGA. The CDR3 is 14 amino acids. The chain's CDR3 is CASSQTGGYGELFF. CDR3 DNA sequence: TGTGCCAGCAGCCAAACAGGGGGCTACGGGGAGCTGTTTTTT.

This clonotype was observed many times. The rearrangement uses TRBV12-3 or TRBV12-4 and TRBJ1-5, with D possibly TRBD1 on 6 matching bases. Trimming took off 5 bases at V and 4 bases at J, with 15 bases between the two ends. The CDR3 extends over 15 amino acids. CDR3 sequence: CASSPQTGTNQPQHF. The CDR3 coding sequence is TGTGCCAGCAGTCCCCAGACAGGAACGAATCAGCCCCAGCATTTT.

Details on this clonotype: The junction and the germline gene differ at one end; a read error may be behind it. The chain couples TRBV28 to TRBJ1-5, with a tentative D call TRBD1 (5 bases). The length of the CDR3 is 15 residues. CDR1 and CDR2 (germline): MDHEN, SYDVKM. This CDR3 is CASIPGVTSSQPQHF. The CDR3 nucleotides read TGTGCCAGCATTCCGGGGGTGACTAGCAGTCAGCCCCAGCATTTT. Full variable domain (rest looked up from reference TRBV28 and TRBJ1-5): DVKVTQSSRYLVKRTGEKVFLECVQDMDHENMFWYRQDPGLGLRLIYFSYDVKMKEKGDIPEGYSVSREKKERFSLILESASTNQTSMYLCASIPGVTSSQPQHFGDGTRLSIL.

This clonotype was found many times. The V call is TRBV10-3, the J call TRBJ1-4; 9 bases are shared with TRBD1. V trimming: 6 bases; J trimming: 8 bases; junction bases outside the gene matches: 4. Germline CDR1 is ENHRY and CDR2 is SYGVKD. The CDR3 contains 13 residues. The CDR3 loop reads CAIRGQGNEKLFF. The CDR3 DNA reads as TGTGCCATCAGGGGACAGGGAAACGAAAAACTGTTTTTT.

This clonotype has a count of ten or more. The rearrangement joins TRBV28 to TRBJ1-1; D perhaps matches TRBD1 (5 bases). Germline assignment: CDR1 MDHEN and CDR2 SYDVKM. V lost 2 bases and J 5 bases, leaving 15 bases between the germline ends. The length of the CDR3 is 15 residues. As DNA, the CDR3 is TGTGCCAGCAGTTTAGTCCAGGGTAGTCATACTGAAGCTTTCTTT. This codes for CASSLVQGSHTEAFF.

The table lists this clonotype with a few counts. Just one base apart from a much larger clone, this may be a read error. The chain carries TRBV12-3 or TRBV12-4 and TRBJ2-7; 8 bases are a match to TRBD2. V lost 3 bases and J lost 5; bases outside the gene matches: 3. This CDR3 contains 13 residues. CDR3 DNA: TGTGCCAGCAGTTTCGGACTAGCCCACGAGCAGTACTTC. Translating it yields CASSFGLAHEQYF.

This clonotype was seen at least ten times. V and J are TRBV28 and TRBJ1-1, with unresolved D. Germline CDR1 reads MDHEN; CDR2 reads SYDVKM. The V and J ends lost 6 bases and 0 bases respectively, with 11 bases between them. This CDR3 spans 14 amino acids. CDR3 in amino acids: CASRITALNTEAFF. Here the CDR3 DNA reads TGTGCCAGCAGGATTACTGCCCTGAACACTGAAGCTTTCTTT.

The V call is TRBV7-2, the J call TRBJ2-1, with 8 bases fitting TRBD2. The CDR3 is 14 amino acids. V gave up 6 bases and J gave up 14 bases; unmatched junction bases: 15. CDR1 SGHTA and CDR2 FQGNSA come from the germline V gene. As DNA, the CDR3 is TGTGCCAGCAGACCCCAGCGGGAGTTTGGGCCGGAGTTCTTC. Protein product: CASRPQREFGPEFF.

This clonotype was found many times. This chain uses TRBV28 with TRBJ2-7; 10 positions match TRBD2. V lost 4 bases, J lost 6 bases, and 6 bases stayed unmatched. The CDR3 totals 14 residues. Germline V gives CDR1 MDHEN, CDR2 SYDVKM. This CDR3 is CASSWASGSGEQYF. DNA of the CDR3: TGTGCCAGCAGTTGGGCTAGCGGGAGTGGCGAGCAGTACTTC.

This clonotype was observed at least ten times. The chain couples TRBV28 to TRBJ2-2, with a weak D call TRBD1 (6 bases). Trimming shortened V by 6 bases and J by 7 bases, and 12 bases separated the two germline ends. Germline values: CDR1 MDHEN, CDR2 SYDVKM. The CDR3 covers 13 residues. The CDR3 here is CASSPGVNGELFF. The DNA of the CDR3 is TGTGCCAGCAGCCCAGGGGTGAACGGGGAGCTGTTTTTT.

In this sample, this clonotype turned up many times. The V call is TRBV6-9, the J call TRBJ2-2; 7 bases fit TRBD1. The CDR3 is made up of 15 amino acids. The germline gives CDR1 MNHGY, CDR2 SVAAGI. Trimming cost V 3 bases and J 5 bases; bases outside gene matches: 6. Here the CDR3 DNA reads TGTGCCAGCAGTTACACCGGGACAGTGACCGGGGAGCTGTTTTTT. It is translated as CASSYTGTVTGELFF.

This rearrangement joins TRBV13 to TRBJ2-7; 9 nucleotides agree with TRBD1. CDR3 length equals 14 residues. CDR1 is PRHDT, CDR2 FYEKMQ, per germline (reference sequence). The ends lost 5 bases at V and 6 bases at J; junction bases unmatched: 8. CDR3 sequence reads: CASSRRDRAGEQYF. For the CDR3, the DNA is TGTGCCAGCAGCCGACGGGACAGGGCAGGCGAGCAGTACTTC.

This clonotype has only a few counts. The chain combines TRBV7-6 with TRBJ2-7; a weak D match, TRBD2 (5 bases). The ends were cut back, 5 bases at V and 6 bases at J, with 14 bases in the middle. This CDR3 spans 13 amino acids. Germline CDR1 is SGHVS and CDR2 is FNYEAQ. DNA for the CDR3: TGTGCCAGCAGCCGAGTACCTGAGGGCGAGCAGTACTTC. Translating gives CASSRVPEGEQYF.

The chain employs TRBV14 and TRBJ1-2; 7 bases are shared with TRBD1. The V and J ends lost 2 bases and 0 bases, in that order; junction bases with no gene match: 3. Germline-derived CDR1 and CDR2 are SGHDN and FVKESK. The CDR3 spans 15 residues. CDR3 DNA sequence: TGTGCCAGCAGCCAAAGACAGGGCCCTAACTATGGCTACACCTTC. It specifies CASSQRQGPNYGYTF.

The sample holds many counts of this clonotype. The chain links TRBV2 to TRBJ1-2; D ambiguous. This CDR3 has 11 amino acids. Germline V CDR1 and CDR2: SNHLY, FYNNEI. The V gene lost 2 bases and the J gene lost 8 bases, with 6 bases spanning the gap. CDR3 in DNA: TGTGCCAGCAGTGAACCCCGGGGCTACACCTTC. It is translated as CASSEPRGYTF.

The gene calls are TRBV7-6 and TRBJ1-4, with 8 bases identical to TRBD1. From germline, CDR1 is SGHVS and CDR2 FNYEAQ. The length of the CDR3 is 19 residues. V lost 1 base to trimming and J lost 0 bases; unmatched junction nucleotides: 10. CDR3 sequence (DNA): TGTGCCAGCAGCTTAGTTGGCGGGGACAGGTCTGCAACTAATGAAAAACTGTTTTTT. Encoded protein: CASSLVGGDRSATNEKLFF.

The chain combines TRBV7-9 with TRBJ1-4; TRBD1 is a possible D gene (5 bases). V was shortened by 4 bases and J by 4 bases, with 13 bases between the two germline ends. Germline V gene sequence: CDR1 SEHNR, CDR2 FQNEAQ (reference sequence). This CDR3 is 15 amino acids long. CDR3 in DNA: TGTGCCAGCAGCTCCCCGACAGCCTATAATGAAAAACTGTTTTTT. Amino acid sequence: CASSSPTAYNEKLFF.

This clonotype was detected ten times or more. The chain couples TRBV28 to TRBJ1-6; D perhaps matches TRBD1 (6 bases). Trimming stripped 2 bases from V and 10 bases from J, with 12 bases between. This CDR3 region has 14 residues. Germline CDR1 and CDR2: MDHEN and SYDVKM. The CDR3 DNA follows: TGTGCCAGCAGTTTAAGGCAGGGGTGGTCACCCCTCCACTTT. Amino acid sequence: CASSLRQGWSPLHF.

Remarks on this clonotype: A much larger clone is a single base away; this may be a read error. The CDR3 loop is CASLRDRGRGAANEKLFF. Written as DNA, the CDR3 is TGTGCCAGTCTCCGGGACAGGGGGCGTGGGGCAGCTAATGAAAAACTGTTTTTT. The rearrangement links TRBV7-8 to TRBJ1-4; the match to TRBD1 covers 12 bases. Germline assignment: CDR1 SGHVS and CDR2 FQNEAQ. The CDR3 sequence is 18 residues long. V lost 9 bases to trimming and J lost 3 bases; unmatched junction nucleotides: 14.

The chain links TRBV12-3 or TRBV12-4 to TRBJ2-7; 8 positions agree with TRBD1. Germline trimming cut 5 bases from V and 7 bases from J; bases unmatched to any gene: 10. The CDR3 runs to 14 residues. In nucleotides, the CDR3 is TGTGCCAGCAGTCAGGGGACAGGACTGGGTGAGCAGTACTTC. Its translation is CASSQGTGLGEQYF.

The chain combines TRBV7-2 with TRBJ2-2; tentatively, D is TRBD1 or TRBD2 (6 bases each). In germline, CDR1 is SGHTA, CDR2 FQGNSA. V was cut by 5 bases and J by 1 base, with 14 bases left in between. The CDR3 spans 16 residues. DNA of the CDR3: TGTGCCAGCAGCCGGGTAGGGGGGATGAACACCGGGGAGCTGTTTTTT. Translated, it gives CASSRVGGMNTGELFF.

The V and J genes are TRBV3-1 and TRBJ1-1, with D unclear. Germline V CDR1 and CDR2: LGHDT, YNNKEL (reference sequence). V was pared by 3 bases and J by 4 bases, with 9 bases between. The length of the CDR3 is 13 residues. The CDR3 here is CASSQSRSTEAFF. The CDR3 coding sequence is TGTGCCAGCAGCCAGTCCCGGAGCACTGAAGCTTTCTTT.

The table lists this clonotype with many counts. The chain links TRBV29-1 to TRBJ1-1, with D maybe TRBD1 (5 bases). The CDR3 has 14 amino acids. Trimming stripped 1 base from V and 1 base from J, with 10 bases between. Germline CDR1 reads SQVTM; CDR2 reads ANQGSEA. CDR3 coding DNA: TGCAGCGTTGAAGCACCCGGGACGAACACTGAAGCTTTCTTT. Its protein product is CSVEAPGTNTEAFF.

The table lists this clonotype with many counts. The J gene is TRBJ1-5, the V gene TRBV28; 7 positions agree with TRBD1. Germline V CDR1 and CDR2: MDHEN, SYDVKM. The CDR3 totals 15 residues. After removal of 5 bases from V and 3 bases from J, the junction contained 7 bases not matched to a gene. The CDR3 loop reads CASSTGQVNNQPQHF. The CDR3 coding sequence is TGTGCCAGCAGTACCGGACAGGTCAACAATCAGCCCCAGCATTTT. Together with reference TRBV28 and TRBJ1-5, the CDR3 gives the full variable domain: DVKVTQSSRYLVKRTGEKVFLECVQDMDHENMFWYRQDPGLGLRLIYFSYDVKMKEKGDIPEGYSVSREKKERFSLILESASTNQTSMYLCASSTGQVNNQPQHFGDGTRLSIL.

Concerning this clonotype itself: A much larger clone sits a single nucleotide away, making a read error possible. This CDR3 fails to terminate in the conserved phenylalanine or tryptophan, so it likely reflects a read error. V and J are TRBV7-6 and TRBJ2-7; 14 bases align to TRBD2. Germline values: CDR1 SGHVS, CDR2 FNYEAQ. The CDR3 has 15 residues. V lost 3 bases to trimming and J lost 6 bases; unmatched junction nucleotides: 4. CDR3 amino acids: CASSLGLAGEGEQYL. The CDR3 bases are TGTGCCAGCAGCTTGGGACTAGCGGGAGAGGGCGAGCAGTACCTC.

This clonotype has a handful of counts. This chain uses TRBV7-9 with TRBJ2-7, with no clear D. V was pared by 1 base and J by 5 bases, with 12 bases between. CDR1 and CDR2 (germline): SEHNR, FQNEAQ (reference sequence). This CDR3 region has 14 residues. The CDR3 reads CASSLVLGTNEQYF. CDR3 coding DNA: TGTGCCAGCAGCTTAGTGTTGGGAACGAACGAGCAGTACTTC.

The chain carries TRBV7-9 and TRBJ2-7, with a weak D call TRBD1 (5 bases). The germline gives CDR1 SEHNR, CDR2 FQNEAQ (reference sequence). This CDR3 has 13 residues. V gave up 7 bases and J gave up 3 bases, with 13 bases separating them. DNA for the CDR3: TGTGCCAGCACCCCGTCAACAGGCTACGAGCAGTACTTC. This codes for CASTPSTGYEQYF.